This T cell receptor (beta chain) was documented in a study of shared clonotypes between healthy human individuals. Study-wide results and limits: Among the subsets, naive ones generally showed larger estimated richness than memory ones. Relative to clonotypes present in all four donors, those not shared had lower generation probabilities.

In the case of this clone: Its antigen remains unidentified.

Here immunoSEQ multiplex PCR was the method, and the copy in TCRdb shows in-frame clones only, minus some. Here the sample spans 2.5 million or so clones, approximately 90% being singletons. CDR1 is SGDLS, CDR2 YYNGEE, per germline. Trimming removed 4 bases at V and 3 bases at J, with 17 bases between. CDR3 length equals 15 residues. The material sequenced was naive CD4+ T cells sorted from blood. Subset denoted: CD45RA+ positively selected. This chain uses TRBV9 with TRBJ2-7, with D possibly TRBD2 on 7 matching bases. This clonotype was obtained from a man aged 18 to 35 in good health. The CDR3 region has the DNA TGTGCCAGCAGCCCATCATGGGGGGGCTTCTACGAGCAGTACTTC. Translating gives CASSPSWGGFYEQYF.